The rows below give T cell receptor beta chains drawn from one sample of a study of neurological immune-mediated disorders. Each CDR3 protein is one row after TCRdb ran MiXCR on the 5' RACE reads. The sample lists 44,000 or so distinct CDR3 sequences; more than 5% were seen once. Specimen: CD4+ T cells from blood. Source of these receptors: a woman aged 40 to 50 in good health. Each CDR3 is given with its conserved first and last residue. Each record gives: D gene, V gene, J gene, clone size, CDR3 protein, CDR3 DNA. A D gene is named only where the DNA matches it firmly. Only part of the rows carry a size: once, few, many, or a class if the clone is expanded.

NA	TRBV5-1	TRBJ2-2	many	CASSRPDANTGELFF	TGCGCCAGCAGCCGACCTGATGCGAACACCGGGGAGCTGTTTTTT
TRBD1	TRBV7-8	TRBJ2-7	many	CASSLLRGPYEQYF	TGTGCCAGCAGCCTCCTGAGGGGGCCGTACGAGCAGTACTTC
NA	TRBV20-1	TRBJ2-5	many	CSASEGLRGPGLQETQYF	TGCAGTGCTTCCGAAGGGTTGAGAGGGCCCGGACTTCAAGAGACCCAGTACTTC
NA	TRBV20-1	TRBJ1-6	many	CSARTVYNSPLHF	TGCAGTGCTCGTACAGTTTACAATTCACCCCTCCACTTT
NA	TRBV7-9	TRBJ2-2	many	CASSLGRPASGPTGELFF	TGTGCCAGCAGCTTAGGACGGCCGGCCTCAGGGCCCACCGGGGAGCTGTTTTTT
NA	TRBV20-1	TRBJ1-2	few	CSAVEVSGGLYGYTF	TGCAGTGCTGTCGAGGTCAGCGGGGGACTCTATGGCTACACCTTC
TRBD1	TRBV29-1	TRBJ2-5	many	CSVTTGMETQYF	TGCAGCGTTACGACAGGGATGGAGACCCAGTACTTC
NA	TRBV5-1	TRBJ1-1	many	CASRSTGLNTEAFF	TGCGCCAGCAGATCTACAGGGTTGAACACTGAAGCTTTCTTT
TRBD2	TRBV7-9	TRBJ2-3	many	CASSLPPRLAGVADTQYF	TGTGCCAGCAGCCTTCCCCCGCGACTAGCGGGAGTTGCAGATACGCAGTATTTT
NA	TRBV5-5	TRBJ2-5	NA	CASSFERLQETQYF	TGTGCCAGCAGCTTTGAACGGCTCCAAGAGACCCAGTACTTC
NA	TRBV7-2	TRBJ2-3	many	CASSLGSTSDTQYF	TGTGCCAGCAGCTTAGGGTCAACCTCGGATACGCAGTATTTT
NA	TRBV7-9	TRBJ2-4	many	CASSPIKNIQYF	TGTGCCAGCAGCCCTATCAAAAACATTCAGTACTTC
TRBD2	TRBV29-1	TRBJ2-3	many	CSVDSGGTDTQYF	TGCAGCGTCGATAGCGGGGGCACAGATACGCAGTATTTT
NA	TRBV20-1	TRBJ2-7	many	CSAGGQSYEQYF	TGCAGTGCGGGGGGGCAGTCCTACGAGCAGTACTTC
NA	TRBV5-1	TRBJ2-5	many	CASSLAGIEIQETQYF	TGCGCCAGCAGCTTGGCCGGGATAGAGATCCAAGAGACCCAGTACTTC
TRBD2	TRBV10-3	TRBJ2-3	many	CAITSVAGGVDTQYF	TGTGCCATCACCTCTGTAGCGGGAGGGGTTGATACGCAGTATTTT
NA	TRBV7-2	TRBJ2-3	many	CASSGVAGTDTQYF	TGTGCCAGTTCGGGGGTAGCGGGCACAGATACGCAGTATTTT